This TCR beta chain was documented in a study of control samples from healthy donors and cancer patients (dated by TCRdb to the early 2020s). Worth noting for this clone: Its target antigen remains unknown. It has no much larger one-base neighbor in the sample; base qualities were not kept.

The library was produced with the immunoSEQ multiplex PCR assay. This immuneACCESS table, as held by TCRdb, lists in-frame sequences with V and J called but not all clones. Of the missing ones, under half trace to an unresolved V gene in checked studies; the others have no known cause. Across this sample there are 100,000 or so clones, with around 89% seen only once. The ten largest clones take up over 6.5% of the sample. V and J lose 2 bases and 8 bases, and a span of 10 bases separates them. From its cysteine to its phenylalanine, the CDR3 spans 14 amino acids. The retained sequence is limited to the CDR3, 42 bases, with the frame set at the first base. The CDR1 and CDR2 encoded by the germline V gene are KGHSH and LQKENI.

This receptor was obtained from a man younger than 40 in good health. Sequencing used blood. Recombination linked TRBV18 to TRBJ1-6, with no reliable assignment of the D segment. The DNA sequence is given as TGTGCCAGCTCACCAGGAAAACCCTATTCACCCCTCCACTTT. The encoded protein is CASSPGKPYSPLHF.